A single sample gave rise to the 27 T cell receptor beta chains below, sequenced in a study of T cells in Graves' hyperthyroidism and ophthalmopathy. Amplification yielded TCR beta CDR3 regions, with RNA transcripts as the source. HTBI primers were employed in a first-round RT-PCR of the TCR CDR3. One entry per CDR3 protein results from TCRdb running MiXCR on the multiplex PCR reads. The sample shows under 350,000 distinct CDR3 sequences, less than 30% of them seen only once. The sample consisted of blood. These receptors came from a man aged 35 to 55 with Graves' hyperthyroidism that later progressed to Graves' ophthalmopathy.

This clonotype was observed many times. This CDR3 is CASSFEGGSTETQYF. CDR3 in DNA: TGCGCCAGCAGCTTTGAGGGGGGATCGACTGAGACCCAGTACTTC. The chain is built from TRBV5-1 and TRBJ2-5; either TRBD1 or TRBD2 may fit D (6 bases each). The CDR3 sequence is 15 residues long. Trimming shortened V by 2 bases and J by 5 bases, and 16 bases separated the two germline ends. Germline-derived CDR1 and CDR2 are SGHRS and YFSETQ.

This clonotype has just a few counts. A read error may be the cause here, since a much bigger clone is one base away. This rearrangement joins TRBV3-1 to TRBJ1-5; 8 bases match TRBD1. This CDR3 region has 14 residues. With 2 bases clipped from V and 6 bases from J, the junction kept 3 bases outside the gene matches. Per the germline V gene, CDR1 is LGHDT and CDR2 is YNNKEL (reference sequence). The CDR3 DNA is TGTGCCAGCAGCCAACAGGGGGCCGGTCAGCCCCAGCATTTT. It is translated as CASSQQGAGQPQHF.

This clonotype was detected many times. The CDR3 bases are TGTGCCAGCAGGGATAGTACGGTGGCAGCGGGCCAGCCCCAGCATTTT. Translated: CASRDSTVAAGQPQHF. The V gene is TRBV2, the J gene TRBJ1-5; D is unresolved. The length of the CDR3 is 16 residues. CDR1 is SNHLY, CDR2 FYNNEI, per germline. The V gene lost 6 bases and the J gene lost 7 bases, with 22 bases spanning the gap.

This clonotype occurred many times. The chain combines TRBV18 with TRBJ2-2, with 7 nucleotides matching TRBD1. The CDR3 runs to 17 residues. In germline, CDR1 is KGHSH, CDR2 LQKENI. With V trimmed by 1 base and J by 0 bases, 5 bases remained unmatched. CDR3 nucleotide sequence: TGTGCCAGCTCACCACGACAGGGAACGACGAACACCGGGGAGCTGTTTTTT. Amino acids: CASSPRQGTTNTGELFF. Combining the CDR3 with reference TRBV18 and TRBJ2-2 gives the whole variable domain NAGVMQNPRHLVRRRGQEARLRCSPMKGHSHVYWYRQLPEEGLKFMVYLQKENIIDESGMPKERFSAEFPKEGPSILRIQQVVRGDSAAYFCASSPRQGTTNTGELFFGEGSRLTVL.

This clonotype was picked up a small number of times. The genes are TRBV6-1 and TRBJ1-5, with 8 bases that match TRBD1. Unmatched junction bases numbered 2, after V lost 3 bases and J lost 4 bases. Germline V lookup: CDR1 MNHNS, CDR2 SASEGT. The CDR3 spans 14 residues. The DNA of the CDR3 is TGTGCCAGCAGTGATCGGACAGGGAATCAGCCCCAGCATTTT. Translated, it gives CASSDRTGNQPQHF.

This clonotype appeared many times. CDR3 coding DNA: TGCAGCGCCGCCACCCGGGACAGGGGGGAAAATTCACCCCTCCACTTT. Translating it yields CSAATRDRGENSPLHF. The chain is built from TRBV20-1 and TRBJ1-6; 11 nucleotides agree with TRBD1. The CDR3 is made up of 16 amino acids. The germline V gene has CDR1 DFQATT and CDR2 SNEGSKA (reference sequence).

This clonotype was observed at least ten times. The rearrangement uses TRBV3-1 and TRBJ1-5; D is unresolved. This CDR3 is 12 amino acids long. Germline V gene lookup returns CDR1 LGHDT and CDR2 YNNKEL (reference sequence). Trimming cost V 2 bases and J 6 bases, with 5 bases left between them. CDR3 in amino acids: CASSQSFQPQHF. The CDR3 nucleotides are TGTGCCAGCAGCCAAAGTTTTCAGCCCCAGCATTTT.

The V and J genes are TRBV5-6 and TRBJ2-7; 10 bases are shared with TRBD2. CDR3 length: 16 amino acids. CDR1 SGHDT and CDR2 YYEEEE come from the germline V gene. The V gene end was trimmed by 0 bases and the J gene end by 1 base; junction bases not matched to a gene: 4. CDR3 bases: TGTGCCAGCAGCTTGGGGGGACTAGCGAAATCCTACGAGCAGTACTTC. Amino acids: CASSLGGLAKSYEQYF.

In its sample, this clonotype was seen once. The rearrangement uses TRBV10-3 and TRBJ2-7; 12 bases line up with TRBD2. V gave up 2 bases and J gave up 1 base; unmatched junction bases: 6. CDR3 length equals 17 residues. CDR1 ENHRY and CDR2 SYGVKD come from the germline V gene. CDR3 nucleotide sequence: TGTGCCATCAGTGAGCGACGGGGACTAGCGGGTTCCTACGAGCAGTACTTC. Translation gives CAISERRGLAGSYEQYF.

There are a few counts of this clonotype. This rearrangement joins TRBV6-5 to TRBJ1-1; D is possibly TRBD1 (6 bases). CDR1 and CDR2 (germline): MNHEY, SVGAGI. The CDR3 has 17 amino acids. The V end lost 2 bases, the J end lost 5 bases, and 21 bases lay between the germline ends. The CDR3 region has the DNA TGTGCCAGCAGTTACCTGTTACCAGCGGGGGGCGATACTGAAGCTTTCTTT. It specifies CASSYLLPAGGDTEAFF.

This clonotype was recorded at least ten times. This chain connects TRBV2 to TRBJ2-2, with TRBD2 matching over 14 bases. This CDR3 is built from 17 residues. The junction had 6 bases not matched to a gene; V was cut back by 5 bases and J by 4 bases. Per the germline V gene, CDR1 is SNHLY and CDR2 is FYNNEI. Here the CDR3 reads CASSRGLAGGGTGELFF. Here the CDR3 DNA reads TGTGCCAGCAGTAGAGGACTAGCGGGAGGCGGCACCGGGGAGCTGTTTTTT.

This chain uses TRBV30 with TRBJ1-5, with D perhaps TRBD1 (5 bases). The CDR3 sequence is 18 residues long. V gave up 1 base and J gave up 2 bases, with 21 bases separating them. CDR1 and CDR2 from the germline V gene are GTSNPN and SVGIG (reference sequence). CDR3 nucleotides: TGTGCCTGGAGTGGAGGTTGGGGACCTCCCCGCGGCAATCAGCCCCAGCATTTT. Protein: CAWSGGWGPPRGNQPQHF.

CDR3 sequence: CARYTGMNTEAFF. CDR3 sequence (DNA): TGTGCCAGATACACCGGGATGAACACTGAAGCTTTCTTT. The chain links TRBV28 to TRBJ1-1; D gene uncertain. The CDR3 has 13 residues. Trimming shortened V by 9 bases and J by 0 bases, and 11 bases separated the two germline ends. The V gene's germline CDR1 is MDHEN and CDR2 SYDVKM.

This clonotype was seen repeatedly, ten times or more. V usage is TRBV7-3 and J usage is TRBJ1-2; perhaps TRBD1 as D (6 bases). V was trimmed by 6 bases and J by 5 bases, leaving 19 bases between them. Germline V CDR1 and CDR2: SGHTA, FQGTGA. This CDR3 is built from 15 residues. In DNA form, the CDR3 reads TGTGCCAGCAGTTCTCAGGCGGGGGCGCAGTATGGCTACACCTTC. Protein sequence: CASSSQAGAQYGYTF.

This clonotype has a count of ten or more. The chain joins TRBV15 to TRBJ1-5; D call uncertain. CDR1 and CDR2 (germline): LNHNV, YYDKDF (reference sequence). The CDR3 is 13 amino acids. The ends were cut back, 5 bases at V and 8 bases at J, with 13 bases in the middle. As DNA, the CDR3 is TGTGCCACCAGCCGCAGTGGTTTTGAGCCCCAGCATTTT. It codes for CATSRSGFEPQHF.

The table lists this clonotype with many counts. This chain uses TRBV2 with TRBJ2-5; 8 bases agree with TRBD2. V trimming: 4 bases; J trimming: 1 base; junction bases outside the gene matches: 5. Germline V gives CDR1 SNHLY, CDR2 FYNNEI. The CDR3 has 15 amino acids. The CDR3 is CASSVVAGGQETQYF. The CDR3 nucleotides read TGTGCCAGCAGTGTGGTCGCGGGGGGCCAAGAGACCCAGTACTTC.

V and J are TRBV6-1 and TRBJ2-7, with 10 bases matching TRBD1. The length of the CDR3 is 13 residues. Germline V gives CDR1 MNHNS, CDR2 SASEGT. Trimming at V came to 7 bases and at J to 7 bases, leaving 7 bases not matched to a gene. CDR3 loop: CASTRQGAGEQYF. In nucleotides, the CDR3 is TGTGCCAGCACCCGACAGGGGGCGGGGGAGCAGTACTTC.

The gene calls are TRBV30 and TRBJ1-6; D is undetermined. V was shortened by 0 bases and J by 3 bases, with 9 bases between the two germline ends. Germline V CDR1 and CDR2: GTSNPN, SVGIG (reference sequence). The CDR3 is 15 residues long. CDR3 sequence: CAWSVLRVYNSPLHF. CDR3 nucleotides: TGTGCCTGGAGTGTACTGCGAGTCTATAATTCACCCCTCCACTTT.

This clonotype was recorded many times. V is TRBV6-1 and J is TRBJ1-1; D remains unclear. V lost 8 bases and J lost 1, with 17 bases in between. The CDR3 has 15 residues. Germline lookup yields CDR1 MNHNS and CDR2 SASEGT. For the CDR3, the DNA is TGTGCCAGCGGAAGGGATCCTACCTGGAACACTGAAGCTTTCTTT. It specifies CASGRDPTWNTEAFF.

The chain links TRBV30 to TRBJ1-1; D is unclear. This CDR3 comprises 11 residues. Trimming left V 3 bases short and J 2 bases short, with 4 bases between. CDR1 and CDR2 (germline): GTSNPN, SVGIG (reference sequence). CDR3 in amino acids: CAWRSNTEAFF. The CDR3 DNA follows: TGTGCCTGGAGAAGTAACACTGAAGCTTTCTTT.

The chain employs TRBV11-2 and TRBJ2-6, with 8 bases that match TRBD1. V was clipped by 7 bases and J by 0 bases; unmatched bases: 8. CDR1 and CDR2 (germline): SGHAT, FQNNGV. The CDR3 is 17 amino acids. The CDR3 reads CASIWTGFDSGANVLTF. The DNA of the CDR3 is TGTGCCAGCATCTGGACAGGGTTTGACTCTGGGGCCAACGTCCTGACTTTC.

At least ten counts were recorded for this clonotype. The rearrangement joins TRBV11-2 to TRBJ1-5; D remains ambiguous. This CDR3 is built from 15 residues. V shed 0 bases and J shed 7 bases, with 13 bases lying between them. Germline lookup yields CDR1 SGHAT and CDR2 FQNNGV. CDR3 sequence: CASSLDRVGGQPQHF. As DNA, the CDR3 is TGTGCCAGCAGCTTAGATCGGGTCGGTGGGCAGCCCCAGCATTTT.

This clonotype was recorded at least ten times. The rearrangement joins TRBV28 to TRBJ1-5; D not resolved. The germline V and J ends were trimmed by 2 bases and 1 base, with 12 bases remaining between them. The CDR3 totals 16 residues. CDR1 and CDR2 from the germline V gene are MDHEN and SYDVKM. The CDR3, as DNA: TGTGCCAGCAGTTTAGTTCCTTCATCCAGCAATCAGCCCCAGCATTTT. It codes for CASSLVPSSSNQPQHF.

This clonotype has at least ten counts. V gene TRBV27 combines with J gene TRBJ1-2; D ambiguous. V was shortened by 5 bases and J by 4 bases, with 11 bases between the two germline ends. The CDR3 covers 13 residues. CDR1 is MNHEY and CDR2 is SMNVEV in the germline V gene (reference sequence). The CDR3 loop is CASSNGKSYGYTF. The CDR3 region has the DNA TGTGCCAGCAGTAATGGGAAAAGCTATGGCTACACCTTC.

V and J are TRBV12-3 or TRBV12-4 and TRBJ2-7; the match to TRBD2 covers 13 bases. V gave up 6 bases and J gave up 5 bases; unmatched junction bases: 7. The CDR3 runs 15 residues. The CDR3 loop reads CASRSGLAGVHEQYF. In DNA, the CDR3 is TGTGCCAGCAGGTCTGGACTAGCGGGGGTTCACGAGCAGTACTTC.

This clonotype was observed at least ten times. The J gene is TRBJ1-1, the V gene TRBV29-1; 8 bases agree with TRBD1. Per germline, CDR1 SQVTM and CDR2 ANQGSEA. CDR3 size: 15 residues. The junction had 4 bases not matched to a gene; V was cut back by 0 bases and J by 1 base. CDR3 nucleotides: TGCAGCGTTGAAGATCCCGGACAGGGGAACACTGAAGCTTTCTTT. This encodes CSVEDPGQGNTEAFF.

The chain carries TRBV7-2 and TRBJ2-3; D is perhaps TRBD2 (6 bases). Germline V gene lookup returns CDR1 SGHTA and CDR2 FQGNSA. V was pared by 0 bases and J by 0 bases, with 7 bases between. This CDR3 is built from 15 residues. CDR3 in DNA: TGTGCCAGCAGCTTAGCTGCGGGGAGCACAGATACGCAGTATTTT. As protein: CASSLAAGSTDTQYF.